This T cell receptor (beta chain) was obtained from a study of blood T cell repertoires in COVID-19 (dated by TCRdb to 2020 to 2021). At the level of the whole study: Samples from collaborators originated in the United States, Italy and Spain and spanned both the acute and convalescent phases of COVID-19. The repertoires were released in a freely available public database intended as a resource for research on the immune response to SARS-CoV-2. Samples came from the ongoing ImmuneRACE study (first 160 participants) plus 1,254 subjects from 6 global collaborators. Where HLA class I and class II types were available, the types were taken from metadata supplied by the sample provider, not from assay-based typing. The dataset comprised deeply sampled blood TCRbeta repertoires from subjects exposed to, actively infected with, or recovered from COVID-19. The prospective study material was composed of cDNA or gDNA derived from T cells, B-cell-depleted T cells, or PBMCs. A de-identified subject ID, COVID-19 status, age in years and sex were almost always included in the sample metadata. Beyond this particular receptor, the publication reports: How much clinical and demographic metadata was included differed by source and by participant, and the metadata was provided uncurated.

On this clone itself: Its antigen remains undetermined. No much larger clone is present one base from it, and per-base qualities are unavailable.

TCRbeta CDR3 regions were amplified from genomic DNA using the immunoSEQ Assay, a bias-controlled multiplex PCR. On the authors' methods: Nucleated cell counts per sample were estimated from amplification of reference gene primers within the assay. To quantify the absolute abundance of each unique TCRbeta CDR3 rearrangement, sequence reads were collapsed and filtered. For each sample, productive Simpson clonality was calculated as the square root of Simpson's diversity index over productive rearrangements. As stored in TCRdb, this immuneACCESS dataset retains in-frame rearrangements with V and J assigned. A fraction of the clones does not appear; measured against another copy, unresolved V genes explain less than half of the discrepancy, and the remainder lacks a known reason. V and J calls and clone size follow that table, whereas D and trimming were derived from the DNA. The table for this sample lists 93,000 or so clones; roughly 87% of them were counted only once. Of the sample, about a sixth falls within the top ten clones.

Collaborating institutions collected whole blood in K2EDTA tubes following their own protocols. For TCRbeta analysis, collaborator samples were shipped as frozen whole blood, as isolated PBMCs, or as DNA extracted from either sample type. Trimming at the junction amounts to 8 bases on V and 3 bases on J, and the germline ends lie 15 bases apart. The germline V gene provides CDR1 MDHEN and CDR2 SYDVKM. The CDR3 holds 14 amino acids from the cysteine to the phenylalanine. Only the CDR3 DNA stays, 42 bases, in frame from base 1. The sequenced sample was peripheral blood. This TCR was recovered from a woman of 80 years or more in a cohort sampled during active COVID-19. The rearranged segments are TRBV28 and TRBJ2-3; TRBD1 might be the D gene, on 6 matching bases. The sequenced DNA: TGTGCCAGCGGGTTCAGGGGACGAACAGATACGCAGTATTTT. This sequence encodes CASGFRGRTDTQYF.